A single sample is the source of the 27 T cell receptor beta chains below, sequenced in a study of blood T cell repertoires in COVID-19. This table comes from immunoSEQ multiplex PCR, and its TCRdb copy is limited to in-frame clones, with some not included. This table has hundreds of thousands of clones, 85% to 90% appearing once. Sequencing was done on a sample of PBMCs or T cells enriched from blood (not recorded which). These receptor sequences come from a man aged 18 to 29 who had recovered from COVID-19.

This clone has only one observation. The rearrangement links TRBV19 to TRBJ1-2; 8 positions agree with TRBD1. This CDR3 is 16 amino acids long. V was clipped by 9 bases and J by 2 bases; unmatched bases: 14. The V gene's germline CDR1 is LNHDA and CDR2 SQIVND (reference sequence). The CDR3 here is CARSRAGGFRNYGYTF. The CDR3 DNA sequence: TGTGCCAGGAGTCGGGCAGGGGGCTTTCGGAACTATGGCTACACCTTC.

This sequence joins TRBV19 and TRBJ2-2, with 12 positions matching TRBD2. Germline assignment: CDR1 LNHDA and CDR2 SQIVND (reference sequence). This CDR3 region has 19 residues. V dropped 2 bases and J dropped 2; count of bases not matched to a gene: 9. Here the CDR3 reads CASSIMGLAGGPNTGELFF. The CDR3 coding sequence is TGTGCCAGTAGTATAATGGGGCTAGCGGGAGGGCCAAACACCGGGGAGCTGTTTTTT.

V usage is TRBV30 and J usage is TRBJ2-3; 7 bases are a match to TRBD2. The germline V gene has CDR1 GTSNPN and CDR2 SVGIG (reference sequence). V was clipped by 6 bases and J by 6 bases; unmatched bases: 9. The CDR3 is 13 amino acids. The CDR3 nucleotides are TGTGCCTGTCTCGGGGGTAGCGGGGATACGCAGTATTTT. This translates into CACLGGSGDTQYF.

This CDR3 reads CAISESDSRTDTQYF. CDR3 nucleotide sequence: TGTGCCATCAGTGAGTCGGACAGCCGCACAGATACGCAGTATTTT. The V call is TRBV10-3, the J call TRBJ2-3, with a weak D call TRBD1 (6 bases). V lost 0 bases to trimming and J lost 1 base, with 8 bases between them. CDR3 length equals 15 residues. Germline CDR1 is ENHRY and CDR2 is SYGVKD.

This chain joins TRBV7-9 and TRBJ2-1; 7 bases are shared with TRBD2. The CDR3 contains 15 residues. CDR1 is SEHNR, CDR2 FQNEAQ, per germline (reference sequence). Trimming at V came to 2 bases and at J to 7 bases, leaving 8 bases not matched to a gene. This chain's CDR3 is CASSLWGGLGNEQFF. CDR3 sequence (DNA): TGTGCCAGCAGCTTATGGGGGGGTCTCGGAAATGAGCAGTTCTTC.

CDR3 protein: CAIRGTGGLLSYEQYF. The DNA for the CDR3 is TGTGCCATCAGAGGGACAGGGGGCCTACTGTCCTACGAGCAGTACTTC. This chain uses TRBV10-3 with TRBJ2-7; 12 nucleotides agree with TRBD1. The CDR3 contains 16 residues. The germline V gene encodes CDR1 ENHRY and CDR2 SYGVKD. The ends lost 6 bases at V and 1 base at J; junction bases unmatched: 7.

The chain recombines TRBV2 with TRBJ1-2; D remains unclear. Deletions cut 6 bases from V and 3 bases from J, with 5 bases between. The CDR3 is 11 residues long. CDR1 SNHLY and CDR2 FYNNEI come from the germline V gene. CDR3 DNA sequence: TGTGCCAGCAGCATAGACTATGGCTACACCTTC. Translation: CASSIDYGYTF.

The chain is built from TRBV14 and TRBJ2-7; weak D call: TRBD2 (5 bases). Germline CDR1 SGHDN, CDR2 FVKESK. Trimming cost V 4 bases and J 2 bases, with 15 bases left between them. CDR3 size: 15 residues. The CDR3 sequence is CASSPGLTPPYEQYF. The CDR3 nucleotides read TGTGCCAGCAGCCCCGGACTTACTCCGCCCTACGAGCAGTACTTC.

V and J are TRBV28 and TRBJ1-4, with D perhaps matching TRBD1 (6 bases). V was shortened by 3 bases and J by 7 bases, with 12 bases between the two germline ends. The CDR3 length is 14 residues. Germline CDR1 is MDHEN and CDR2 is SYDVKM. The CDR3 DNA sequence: TGTGCCAGCAGTTTTCGGGGGGGCCGTGAAAAACTGTTTTTT. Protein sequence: CASSFRGGREKLFF.

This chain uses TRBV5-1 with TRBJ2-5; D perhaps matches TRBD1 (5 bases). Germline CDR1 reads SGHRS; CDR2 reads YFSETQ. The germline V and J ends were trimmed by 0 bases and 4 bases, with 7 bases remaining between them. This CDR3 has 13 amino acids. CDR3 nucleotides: TGCGCCAGCAGCTTGGGGGGCGCAGAGACCCAGTACTTC. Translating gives CASSLGGAETQYF.

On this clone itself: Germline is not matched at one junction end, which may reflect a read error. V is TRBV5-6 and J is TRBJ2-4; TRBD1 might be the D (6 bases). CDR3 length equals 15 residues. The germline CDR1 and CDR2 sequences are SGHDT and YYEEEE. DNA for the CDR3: TGTGCCAGCAGTCAACAATTCCGGGACAAGGGATTAAGGAACTTC. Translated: CASSQQFRDKGLRNF.

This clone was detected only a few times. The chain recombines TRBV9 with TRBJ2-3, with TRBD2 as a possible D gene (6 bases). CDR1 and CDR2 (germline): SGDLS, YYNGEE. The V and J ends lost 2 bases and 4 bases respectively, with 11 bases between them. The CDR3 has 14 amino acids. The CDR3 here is CASSVGGYADTQYF. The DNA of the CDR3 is TGTGCCAGCAGCGTTGGGGGGTATGCAGATACGCAGTATTTT.

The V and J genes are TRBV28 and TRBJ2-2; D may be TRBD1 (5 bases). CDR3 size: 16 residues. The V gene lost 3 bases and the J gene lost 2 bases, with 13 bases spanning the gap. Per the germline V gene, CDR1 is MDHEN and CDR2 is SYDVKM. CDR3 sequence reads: CASSLPQGINTGELFF. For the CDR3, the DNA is TGTGCCAGCAGTTTGCCCCAGGGAATCAACACCGGGGAGCTGTTTTTT. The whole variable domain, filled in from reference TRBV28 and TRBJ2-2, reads DVKVTQSSRYLVKRTGEKVFLECVQDMDHENMFWYRQDPGLGLRLIYFSYDVKMKEKGDIPEGYSVSREKKERFSLILESASTNQTSMYLCASSLPQGINTGELFFGEGSRLTVL.

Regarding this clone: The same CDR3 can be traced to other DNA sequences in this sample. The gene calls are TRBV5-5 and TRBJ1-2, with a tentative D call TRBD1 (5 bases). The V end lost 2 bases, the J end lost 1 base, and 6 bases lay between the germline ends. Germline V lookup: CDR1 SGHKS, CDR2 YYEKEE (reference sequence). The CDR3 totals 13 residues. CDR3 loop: CASSFQGNYGYTF. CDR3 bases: TGTGCCAGCAGCTTCCAGGGTAACTATGGCTACACCTTC.

The CDR3 reads CASSVGVTGSPDTQYF. In nucleotides, the CDR3 is TGTGCCAGCAGCGTAGGGGTGACGGGGTCCCCCGATACGCAGTATTTT. The V call is TRBV9, the J call TRBJ2-3; D possibly corresponds to TRBD2 (5 bases). Germline lookup yields CDR1 SGDLS and CDR2 YYNGEE. This CDR3 comprises 16 residues. The V and J ends lost 0 bases and 6 bases respectively, with 17 bases between them.

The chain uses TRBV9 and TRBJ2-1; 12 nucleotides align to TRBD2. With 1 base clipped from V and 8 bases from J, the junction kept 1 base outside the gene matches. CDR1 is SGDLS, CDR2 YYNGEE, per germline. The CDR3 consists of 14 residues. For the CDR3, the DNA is TGTGCCAGCAGCGTACTAGCGGGGGGGCATGAGCAGTTCTTC. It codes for CASSVLAGGHEQFF.

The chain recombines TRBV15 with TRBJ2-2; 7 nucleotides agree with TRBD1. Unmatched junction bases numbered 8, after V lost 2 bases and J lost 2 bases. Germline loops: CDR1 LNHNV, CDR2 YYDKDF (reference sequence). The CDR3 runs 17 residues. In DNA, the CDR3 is TGTGCCACCAGCAGATACACCGGGACAGTAAACACCGGGGAGCTGTTTTTT. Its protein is CATSRYTGTVNTGELFF.

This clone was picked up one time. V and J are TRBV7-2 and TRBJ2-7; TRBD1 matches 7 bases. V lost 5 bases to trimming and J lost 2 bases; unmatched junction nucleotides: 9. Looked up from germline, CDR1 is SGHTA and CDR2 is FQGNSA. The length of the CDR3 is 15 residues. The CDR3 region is CASSRMTGKPYEQYF. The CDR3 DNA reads TGTGCCAGCAGCCGTATGACAGGGAAACCCTACGAGCAGTACTTC.

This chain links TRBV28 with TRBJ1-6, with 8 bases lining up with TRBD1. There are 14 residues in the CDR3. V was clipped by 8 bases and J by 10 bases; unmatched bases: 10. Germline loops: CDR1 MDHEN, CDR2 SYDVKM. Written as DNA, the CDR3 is TGTGCCAGCCGAGACAGGGGAATCGGATCACCCCTCCACTTT. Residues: CASRDRGIGSPLHF.

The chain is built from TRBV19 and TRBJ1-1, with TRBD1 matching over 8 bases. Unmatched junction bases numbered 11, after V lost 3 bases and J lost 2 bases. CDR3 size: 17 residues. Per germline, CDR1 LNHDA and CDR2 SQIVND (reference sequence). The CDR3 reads CASSIWGRTGINTEAFF. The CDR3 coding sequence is TGTGCCAGTAGTATCTGGGGCCGGACAGGGATAAACACTGAAGCTTTCTTT.

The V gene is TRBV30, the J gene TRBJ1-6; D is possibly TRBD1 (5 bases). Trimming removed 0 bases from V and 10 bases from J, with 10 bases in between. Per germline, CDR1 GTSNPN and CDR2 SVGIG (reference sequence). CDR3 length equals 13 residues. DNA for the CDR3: TGTGCCTGGAGTGTGGGGGGGGAATCACCCCTCCACTTT. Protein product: CAWSVGGESPLHF. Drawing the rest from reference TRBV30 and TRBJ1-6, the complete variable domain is SQTIHQWPATLVQPVGSPLSLECTVEGTSNPNLYWYRQAAGRGLQLLFYSVGIGQISSEVPQNLSASRPQDRQFILSSKKLLLSDSGFYLCAWSVGGESPLHFGNGTRLTVT.

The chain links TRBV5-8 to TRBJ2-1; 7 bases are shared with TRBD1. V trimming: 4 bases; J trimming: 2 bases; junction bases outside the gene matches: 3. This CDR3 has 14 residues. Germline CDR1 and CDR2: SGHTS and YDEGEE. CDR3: CASSTGTAYNEQFF. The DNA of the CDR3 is TGTGCCAGCAGCACCGGGACAGCCTACAATGAGCAGTTCTTC.

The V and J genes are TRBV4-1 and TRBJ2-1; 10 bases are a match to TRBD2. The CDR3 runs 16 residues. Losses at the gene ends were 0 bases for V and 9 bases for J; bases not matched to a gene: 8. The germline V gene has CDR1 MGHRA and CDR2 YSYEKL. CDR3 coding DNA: TGCGCCAGCAGCCAAGATAGGGCTAGCGGGAGTTCTGAGCAGTTCTTC. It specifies CASSQDRASGSSEQFF.

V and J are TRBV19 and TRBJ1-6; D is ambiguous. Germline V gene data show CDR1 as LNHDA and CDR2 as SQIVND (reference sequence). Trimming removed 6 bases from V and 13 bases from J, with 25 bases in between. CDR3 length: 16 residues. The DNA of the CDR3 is TGTGCCAGTAGGGAATTCCGAGGGTTCCCCATGGGGCCCCTCCACTTT. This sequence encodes CASREFRGFPMGPLHF.

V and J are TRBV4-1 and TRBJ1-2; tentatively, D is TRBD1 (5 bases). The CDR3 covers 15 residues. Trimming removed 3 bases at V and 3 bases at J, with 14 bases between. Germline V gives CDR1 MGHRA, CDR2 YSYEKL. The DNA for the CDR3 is TGCGCCAGCAGCCACCCAGTGGGGGGTGACTATGGCTACACCTTC. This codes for CASSHPVGGDYGYTF.

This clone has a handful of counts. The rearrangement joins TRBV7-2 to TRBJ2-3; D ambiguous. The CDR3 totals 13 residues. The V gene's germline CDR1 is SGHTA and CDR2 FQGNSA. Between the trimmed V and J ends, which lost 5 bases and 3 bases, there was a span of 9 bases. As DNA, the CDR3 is TGTGCCAGCAGCCCAAGACTTACAGATACGCAGTATTTT. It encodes CASSPRLTDTQYF.

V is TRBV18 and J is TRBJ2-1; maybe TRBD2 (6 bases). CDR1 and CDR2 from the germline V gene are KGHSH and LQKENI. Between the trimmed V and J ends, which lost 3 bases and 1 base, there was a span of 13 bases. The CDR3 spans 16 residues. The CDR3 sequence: CASSPEAGVSYNEQFF. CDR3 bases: TGTGCCAGCTCACCGGAAGCGGGTGTATCCTACAATGAGCAGTTCTTC.